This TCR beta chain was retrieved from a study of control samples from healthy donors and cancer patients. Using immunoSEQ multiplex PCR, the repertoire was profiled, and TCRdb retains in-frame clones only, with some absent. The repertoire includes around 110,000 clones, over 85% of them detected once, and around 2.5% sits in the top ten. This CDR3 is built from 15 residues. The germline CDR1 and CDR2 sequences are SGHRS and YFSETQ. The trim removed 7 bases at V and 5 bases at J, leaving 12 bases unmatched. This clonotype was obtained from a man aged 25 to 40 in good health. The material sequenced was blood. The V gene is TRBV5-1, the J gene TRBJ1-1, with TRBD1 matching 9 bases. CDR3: CASGSTGTGNTEAFF. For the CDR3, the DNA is TGCGCCAGCGGAAGTACTGGGACAGGGAATACTGAAGCTTTCTTT.